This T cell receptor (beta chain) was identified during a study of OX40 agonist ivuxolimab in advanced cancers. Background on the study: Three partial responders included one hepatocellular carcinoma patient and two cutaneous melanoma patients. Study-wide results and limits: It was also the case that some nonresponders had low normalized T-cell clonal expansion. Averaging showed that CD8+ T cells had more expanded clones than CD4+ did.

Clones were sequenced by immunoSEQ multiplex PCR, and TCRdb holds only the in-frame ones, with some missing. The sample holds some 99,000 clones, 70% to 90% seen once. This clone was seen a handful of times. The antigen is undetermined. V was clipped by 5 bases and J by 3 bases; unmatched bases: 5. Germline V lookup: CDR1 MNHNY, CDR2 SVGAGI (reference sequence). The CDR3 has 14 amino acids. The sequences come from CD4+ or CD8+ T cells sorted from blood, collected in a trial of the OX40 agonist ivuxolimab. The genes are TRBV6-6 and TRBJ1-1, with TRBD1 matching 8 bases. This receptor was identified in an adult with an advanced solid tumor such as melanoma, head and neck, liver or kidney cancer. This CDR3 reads CASSDRGSHTEAFF. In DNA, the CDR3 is TGTGCCAGCAGTGACAGGGGTTCCCACACTGAAGCTTTCTTT.